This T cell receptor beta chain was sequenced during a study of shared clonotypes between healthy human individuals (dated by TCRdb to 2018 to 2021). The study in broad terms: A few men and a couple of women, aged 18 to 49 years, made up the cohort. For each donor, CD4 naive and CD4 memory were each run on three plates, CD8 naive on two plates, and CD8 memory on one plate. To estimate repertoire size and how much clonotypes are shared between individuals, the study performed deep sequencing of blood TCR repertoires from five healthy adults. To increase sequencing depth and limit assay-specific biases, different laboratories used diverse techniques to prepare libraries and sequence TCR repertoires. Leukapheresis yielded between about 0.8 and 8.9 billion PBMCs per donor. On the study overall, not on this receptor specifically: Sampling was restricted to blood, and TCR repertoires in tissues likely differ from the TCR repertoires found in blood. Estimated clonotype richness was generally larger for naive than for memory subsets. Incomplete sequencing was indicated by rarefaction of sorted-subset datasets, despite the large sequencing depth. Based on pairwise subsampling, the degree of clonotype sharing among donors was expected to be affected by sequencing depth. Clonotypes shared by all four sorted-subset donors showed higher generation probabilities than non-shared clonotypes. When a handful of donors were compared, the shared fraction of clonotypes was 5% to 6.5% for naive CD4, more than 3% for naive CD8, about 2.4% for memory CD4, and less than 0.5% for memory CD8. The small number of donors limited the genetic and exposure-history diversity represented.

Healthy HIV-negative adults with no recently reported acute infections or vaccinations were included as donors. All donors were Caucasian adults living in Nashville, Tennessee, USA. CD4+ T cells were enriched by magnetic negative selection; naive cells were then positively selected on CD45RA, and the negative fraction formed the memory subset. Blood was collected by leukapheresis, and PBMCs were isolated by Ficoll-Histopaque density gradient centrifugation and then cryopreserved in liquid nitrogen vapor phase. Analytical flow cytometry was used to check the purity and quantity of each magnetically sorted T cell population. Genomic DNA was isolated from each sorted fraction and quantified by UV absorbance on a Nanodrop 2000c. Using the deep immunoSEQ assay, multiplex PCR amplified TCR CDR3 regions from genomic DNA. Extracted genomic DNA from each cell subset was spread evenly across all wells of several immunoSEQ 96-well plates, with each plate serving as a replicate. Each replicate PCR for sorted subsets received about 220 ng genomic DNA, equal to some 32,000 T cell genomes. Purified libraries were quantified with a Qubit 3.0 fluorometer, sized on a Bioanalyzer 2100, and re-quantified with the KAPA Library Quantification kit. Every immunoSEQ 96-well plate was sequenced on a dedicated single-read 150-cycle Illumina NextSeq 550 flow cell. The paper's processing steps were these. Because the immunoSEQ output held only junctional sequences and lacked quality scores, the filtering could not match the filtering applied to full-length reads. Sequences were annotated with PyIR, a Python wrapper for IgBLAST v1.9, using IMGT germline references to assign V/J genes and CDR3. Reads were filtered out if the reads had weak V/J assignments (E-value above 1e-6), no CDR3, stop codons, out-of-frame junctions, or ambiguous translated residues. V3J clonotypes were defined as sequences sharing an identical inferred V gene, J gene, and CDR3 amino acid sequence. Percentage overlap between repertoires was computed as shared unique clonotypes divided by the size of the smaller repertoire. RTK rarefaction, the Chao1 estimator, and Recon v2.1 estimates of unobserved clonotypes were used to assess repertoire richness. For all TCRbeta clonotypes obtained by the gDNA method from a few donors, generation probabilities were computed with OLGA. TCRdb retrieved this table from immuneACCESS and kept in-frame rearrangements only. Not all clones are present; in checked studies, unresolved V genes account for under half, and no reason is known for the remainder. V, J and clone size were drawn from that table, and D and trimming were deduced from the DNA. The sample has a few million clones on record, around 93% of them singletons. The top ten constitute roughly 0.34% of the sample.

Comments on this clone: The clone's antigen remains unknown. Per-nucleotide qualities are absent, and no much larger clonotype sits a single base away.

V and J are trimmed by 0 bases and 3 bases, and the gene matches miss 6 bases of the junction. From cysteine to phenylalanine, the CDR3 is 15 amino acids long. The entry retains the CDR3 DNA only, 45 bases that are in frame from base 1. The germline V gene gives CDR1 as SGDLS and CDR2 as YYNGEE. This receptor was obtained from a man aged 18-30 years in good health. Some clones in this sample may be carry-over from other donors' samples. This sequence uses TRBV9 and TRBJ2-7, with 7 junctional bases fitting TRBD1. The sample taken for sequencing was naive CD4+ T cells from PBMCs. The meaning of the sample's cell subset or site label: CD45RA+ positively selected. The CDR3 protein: CASSVAGTEDYEQYF. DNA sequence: TGTGCCAGCAGCGTAGCAGGGACAGAAGACTACGAGCAGTACTTC. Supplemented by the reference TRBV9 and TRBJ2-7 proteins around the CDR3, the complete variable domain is DSGVTQTPKHLITATGQRVTLRCSPRSGDLSVYWYQQSLDQGLQFLIQYYNGEERAKGNILERFSAQQFPDLHSELNLSSLELGDSALYFCASSVAGTEDYEQYFGPGTRLTVT.